This TCR beta chain was observed in a study of blood T cell repertoires in COVID-19. Study-level background: The origin of the acute and convalescent COVID-19 samples was the United States, Italy and Spain. PBMCs, B-cell-depleted T cells, or T cells were the source of the cDNA or gDNA that made up the material.

Trimming took off 1 base at V and 7 bases at J, with 10 bases between the two ends. There are 13 residues in the CDR3. Per germline, CDR1 SQVTM and CDR2 ANQGSEA. In the source study's methods: From reference gene primer amplification, estimates of nucleated cell counts were derived. Generated by immunoSEQ multiplex PCR, the TCRdb table keeps only in-frame clones and is missing some. V and J calls and clone size are given by that table; D and trimming were obtained from the DNA. This table has over 85,000 clones, around 86% appearing once. The chain uses TRBV29-1 and TRBJ1-4, with D possibly being TRBD1 (5 bases). The sequence was collected from a woman aged 70-85 years with acute or convalescent COVID-19. Material for sequencing was peripheral blood. The CDR3: CSVEGQGIEKLFF. CDR3 DNA: TGCAGCGTTGAAGGCCAGGGAATTGAAAAACTGTTTTTT.